The clone carrying this TCR beta chain was counted a few times. Its target is unknown. The data belong to a study of T cell repertoires in cytomegalovirus infection. Study context: Signatures in public TCR beta sequences pointed to both CMV infection and matching HLA type. General observations from the study: Individuals carrying CMV plus the relevant HLA were identified by cumulative frequency of public TCR beta families.

TCRdb reprocessed the reads via MiXCR and lists one record per CDR3 protein. The sample records some 600,000 distinct CDR3 sequences, roughly 24% being singletons. The length of the CDR3 is 14 residues. Trimming took 0 bases from V and 9 from J; bases not matched to a gene: 7. Germline CDR1 and CDR2: DFQATT and SNEGSKA (reference sequence). This TCR derives from a human donor in good health (CMV status not recorded). Some clones in this sample may be carry-over from other donors' samples. V and J are TRBV20-1 and TRBJ2-1, with TRBD2 matching over 8 bases. The sample comprised CD8+ T cells from PBMCs. As DNA, the CDR3 is TGCAGTGCTAGAGATGTCGGGGGGGCGTTTGAGCAGTTCTTC. Encoded protein: CSARDVGGAFEQFF.